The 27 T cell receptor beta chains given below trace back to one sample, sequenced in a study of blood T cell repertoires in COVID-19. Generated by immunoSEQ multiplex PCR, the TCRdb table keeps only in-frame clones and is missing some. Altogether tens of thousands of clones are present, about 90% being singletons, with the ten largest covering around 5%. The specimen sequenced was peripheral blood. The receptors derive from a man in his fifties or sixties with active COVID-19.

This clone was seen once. Here the CDR3 DNA reads TGTGCCAGCAGGCCCGAGGACACCGGGGAGCTGTTTTTT. This sequence encodes CASRPEDTGELFF. The V call is TRBV2, the J call TRBJ2-2; the D is unclear. Trimming cost V 6 bases and J 3 bases, with 8 bases left between them. The CDR3 sequence is 13 residues long. Germline CDR1 and CDR2: SNHLY and FYNNEI.

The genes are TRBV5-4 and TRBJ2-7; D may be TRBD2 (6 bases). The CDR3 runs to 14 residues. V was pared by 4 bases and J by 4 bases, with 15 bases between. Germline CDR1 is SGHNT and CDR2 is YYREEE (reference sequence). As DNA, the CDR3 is TGTGCCAGCAGCGCGGGGCGGGATTTGTACGAGCAGTACTTC. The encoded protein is CASSAGRDLYEQYF.

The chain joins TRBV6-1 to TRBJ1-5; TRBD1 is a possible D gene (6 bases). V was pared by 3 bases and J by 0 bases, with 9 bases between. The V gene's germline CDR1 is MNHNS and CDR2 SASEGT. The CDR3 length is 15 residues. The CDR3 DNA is TGTGCCAGCAGTGAGAGACAGGATAGCAATCAGCCCCAGCATTTT. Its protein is CASSERQDSNQPQHF.

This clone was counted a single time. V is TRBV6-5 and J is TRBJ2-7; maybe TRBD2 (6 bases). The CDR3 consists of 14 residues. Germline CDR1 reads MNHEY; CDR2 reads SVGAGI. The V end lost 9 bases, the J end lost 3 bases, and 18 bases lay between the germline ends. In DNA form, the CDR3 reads TGTGCCAGTCAATATAGCGGACAAGGCTACGAGCAGTACTTC. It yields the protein CASQYSGQGYEQYF.

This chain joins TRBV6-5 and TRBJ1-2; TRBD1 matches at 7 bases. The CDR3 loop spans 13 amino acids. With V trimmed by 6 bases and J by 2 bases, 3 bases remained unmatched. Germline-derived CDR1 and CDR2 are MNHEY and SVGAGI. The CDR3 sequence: CASSLDRNYGYTF. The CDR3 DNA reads TGTGCCAGCAGCCTGGACAGGAACTATGGCTACACCTTC.

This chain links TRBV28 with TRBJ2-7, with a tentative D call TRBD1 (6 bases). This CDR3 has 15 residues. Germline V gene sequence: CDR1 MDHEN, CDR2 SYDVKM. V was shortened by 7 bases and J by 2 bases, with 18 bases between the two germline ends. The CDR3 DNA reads TGTGCCAGCAATGAACGGGGTGACAGGACCTACGAGCAGTACTTC. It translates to CASNERGDRTYEQYF.

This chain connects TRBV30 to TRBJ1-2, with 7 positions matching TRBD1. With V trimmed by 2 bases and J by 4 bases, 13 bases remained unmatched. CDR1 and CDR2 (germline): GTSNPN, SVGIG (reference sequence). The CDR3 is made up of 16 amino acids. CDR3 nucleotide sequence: TGTGCCTGGAGTCCACCTAACAGGGGACAAACCTATGGCTACACCTTC. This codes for CAWSPPNRGQTYGYTF.

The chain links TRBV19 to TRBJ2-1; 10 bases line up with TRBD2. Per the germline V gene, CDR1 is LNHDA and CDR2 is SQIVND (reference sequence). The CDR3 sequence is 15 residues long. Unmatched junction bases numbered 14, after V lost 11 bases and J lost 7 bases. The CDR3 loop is CAPPGASGRGNEQFF. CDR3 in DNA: TGTGCCCCACCTGGGGCTAGCGGGAGAGGGAATGAGCAGTTCTTC.

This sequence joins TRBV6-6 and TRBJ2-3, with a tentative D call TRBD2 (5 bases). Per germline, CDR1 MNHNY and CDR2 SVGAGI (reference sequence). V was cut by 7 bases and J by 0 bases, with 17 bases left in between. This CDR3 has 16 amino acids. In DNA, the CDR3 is TGTGCCAGCACCCTTGAGGGTGGCACTAGCACAGATACGCAGTATTTT. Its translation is CASTLEGGTSTDTQYF.

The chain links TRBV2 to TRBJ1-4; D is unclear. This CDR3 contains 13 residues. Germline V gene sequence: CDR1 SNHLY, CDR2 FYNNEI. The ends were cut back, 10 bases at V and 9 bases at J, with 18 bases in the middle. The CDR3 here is CATTWSLSQKLFF. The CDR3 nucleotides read TGTGCCACTACTTGGAGTCTTTCCCAAAAACTGTTTTTT. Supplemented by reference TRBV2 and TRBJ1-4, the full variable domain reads EPEVTQTPSHQVTQMGQEVILRCVPISNHLYFYWYRQILGQKVEFLVSFYNNEISEKSEIFDDQFSVERPDGSNFTLKIRSTKLEDSAMYFCATTWSLSQKLFFGSGTQLSVL.

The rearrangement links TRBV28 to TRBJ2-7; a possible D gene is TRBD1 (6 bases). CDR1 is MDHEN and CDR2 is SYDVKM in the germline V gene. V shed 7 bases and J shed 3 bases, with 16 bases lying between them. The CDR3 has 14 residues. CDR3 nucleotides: TGTGCCAGCACGACAGGTAGGGGGAACTACGAGCAGTACTTC. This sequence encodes CASTTGRGNYEQYF.

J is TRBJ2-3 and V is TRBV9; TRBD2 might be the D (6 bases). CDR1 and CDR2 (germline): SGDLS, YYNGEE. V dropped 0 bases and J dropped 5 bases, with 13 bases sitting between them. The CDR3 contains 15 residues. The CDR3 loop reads CASSVAGLGGDTQYF. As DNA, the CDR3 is TGTGCCAGCAGCGTAGCCGGGCTGGGGGGAGATACGCAGTATTTT.

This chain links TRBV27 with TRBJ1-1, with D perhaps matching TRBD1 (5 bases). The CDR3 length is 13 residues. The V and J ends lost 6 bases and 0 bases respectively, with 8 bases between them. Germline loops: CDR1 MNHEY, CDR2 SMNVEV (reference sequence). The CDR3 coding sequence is TGTGCCAGCAGGGACAACATGAACACTGAAGCTTTCTTT. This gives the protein CASRDNMNTEAFF.

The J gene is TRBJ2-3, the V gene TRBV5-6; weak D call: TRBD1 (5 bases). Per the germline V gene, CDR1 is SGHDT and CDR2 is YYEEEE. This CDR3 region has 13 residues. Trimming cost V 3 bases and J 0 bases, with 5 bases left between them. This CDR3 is CASSWTSTDTQYF. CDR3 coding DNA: TGTGCCAGCAGCTGGACAAGCACAGATACGCAGTATTTT.

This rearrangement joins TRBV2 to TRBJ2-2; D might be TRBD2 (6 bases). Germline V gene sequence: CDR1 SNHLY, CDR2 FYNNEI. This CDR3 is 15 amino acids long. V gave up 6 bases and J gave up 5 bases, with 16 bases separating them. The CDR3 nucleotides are TGTGCCAGCAGACCCGGAGGGCCTCGGACCGGGGAGCTGTTTTTT. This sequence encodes CASRPGGPRTGELFF.

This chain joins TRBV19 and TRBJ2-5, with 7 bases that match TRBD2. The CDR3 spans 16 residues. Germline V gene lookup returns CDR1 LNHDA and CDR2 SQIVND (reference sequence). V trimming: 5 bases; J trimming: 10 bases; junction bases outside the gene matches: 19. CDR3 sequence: CASSPGGAGWKLGQYF. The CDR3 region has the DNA TGTGCCAGTAGTCCCGGGGGAGCGGGGTGGAAGTTGGGCCAGTACTTC.

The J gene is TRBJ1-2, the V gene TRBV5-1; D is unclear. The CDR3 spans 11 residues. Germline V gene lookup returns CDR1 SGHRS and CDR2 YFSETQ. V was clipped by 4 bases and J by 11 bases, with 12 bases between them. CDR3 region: CASSERTQYTF. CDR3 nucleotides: TGCGCCAGCAGCGAACGGACTCAGTACACCTTC.

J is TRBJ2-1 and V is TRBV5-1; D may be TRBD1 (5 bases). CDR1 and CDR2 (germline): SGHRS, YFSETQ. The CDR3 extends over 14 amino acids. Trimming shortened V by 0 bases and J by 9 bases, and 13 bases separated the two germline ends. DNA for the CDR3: TGCGCCAGCAGCTTGGGACAGTCAGTAGGTGAGCAGTTCTTC. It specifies CASSLGQSVGEQFF. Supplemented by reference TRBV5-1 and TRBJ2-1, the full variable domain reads KAGVTQTPRYLIKTRGQQVTLSCSPISGHRSVSWYQQTPGQGLQFLFEYFSETQRNKGNFPGRFSGRQFSNSRSEMNVSTLELGDSALYLCASSLGQSVGEQFFGPGTRLTVL.

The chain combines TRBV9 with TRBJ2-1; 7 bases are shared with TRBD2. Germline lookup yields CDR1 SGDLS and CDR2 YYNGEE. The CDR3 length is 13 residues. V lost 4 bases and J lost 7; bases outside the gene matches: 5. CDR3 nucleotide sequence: TGTGCCAGCAGCCCTTGGACTAGGAATGAGCAGTTCTTC. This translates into CASSPWTRNEQFF. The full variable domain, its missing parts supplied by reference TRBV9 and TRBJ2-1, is DSGVTQTPKHLITATGQRVTLRCSPRSGDLSVYWYQQSLDQGLQFLIQYYNGEERAKGNILERFSAQQFPDLHSELNLSSLELGDSALYFCASSPWTRNEQFFGPGTRLTVL.

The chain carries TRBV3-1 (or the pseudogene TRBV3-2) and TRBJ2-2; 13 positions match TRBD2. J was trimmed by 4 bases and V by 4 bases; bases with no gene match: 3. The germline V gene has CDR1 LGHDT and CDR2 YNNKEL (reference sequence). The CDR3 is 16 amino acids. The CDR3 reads CASSPGLAGVTGELFF. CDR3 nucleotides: TGTGCCAGCAGCCCCGGACTAGCGGGAGTCACCGGGGAGCTGTTTTTT.

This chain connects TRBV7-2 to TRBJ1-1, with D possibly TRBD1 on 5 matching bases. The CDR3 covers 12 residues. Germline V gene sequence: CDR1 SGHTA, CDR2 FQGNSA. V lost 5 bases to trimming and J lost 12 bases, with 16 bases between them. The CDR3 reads CASSPRRGGSFF. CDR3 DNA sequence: TGTGCCAGCAGCCCGCGTCGGGGGGGATCTTTCTTT.

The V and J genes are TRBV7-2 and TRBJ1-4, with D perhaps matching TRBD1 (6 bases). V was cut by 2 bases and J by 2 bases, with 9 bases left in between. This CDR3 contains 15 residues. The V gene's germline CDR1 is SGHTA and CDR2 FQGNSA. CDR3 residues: CASSLFRGTNEKLFF. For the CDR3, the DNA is TGTGCCAGCAGCTTATTTAGGGGGACTAATGAAAAACTGTTTTTT.

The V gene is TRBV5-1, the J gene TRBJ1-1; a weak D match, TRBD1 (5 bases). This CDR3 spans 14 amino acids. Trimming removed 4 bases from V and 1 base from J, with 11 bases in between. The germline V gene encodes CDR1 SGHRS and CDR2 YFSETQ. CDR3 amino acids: CASSPNTGNTEAFF. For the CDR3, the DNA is TGCGCCAGCAGCCCCAATACAGGGAACACTGAAGCTTTCTTT.

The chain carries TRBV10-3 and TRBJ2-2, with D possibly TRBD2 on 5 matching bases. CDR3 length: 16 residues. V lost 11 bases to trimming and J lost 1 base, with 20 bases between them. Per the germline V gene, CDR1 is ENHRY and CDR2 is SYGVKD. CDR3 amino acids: CAARSVGSGNTGELFF. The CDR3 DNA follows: TGTGCCGCCAGATCGGTAGGGAGCGGGAACACCGGGGAGCTGTTTTTT.

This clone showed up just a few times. In DNA, the CDR3 is TGTGCCAGCAGCAGGGAGGCAAACTATGGCTACACCTTC. This codes for CASSREANYGYTF. V usage is TRBV3-1 (or the pseudogene TRBV3-2) and J usage is TRBJ1-2; D gene uncertain. This CDR3 contains 13 residues. Trimming took 5 bases from V and 2 from J, leaving 9 bases between them. Germline CDR1 LGHDT, CDR2 YNNKEL (reference sequence).

The CDR3 loop reads CASSYRQTIQYF. CDR3 nucleotide sequence: TGTGCCAGCAGCTATCGACAGACCATCCAGTATTTT. The chain uses TRBV14 and TRBJ2-3, with D maybe TRBD1 (5 bases). V lost 5 bases and J lost 12, with 15 bases in between. The CDR3 runs 12 residues. CDR1 SGHDN and CDR2 FVKESK come from the germline V gene.

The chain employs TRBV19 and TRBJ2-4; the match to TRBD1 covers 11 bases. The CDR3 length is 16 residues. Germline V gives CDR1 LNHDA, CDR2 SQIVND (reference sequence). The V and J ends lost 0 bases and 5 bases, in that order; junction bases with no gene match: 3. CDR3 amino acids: CASSIEDRGHQNIQYF. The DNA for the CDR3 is TGTGCCAGTAGTATAGAGGACAGGGGGCACCAAAACATTCAGTACTTC. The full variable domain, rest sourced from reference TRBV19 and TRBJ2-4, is DGGITQSPKYLFRKEGQNVTLSCEQNLNHDAMYWYRQDPGQGLRLIYYSQIVNDFQKGDIAEGYSVSREKKESFPLTVTSAQKNPTAFYLCASSIEDRGHQNIQYFGAGTRLSVL.